The entry that follows covers one T cell receptor beta chain sequence. The antigen is undetermined. Germline V lookup: CDR1 SEHNR, CDR2 FQNEAQ (reference sequence). This CDR3 comprises 11 residues. Trimming took off 5 bases at V and 6 bases at J, with 4 bases between the two ends. This entry is derived from a study of T cell repertoires in cytomegalovirus infection. About the research overall: TCR beta signatures that were public indicated CMV infection and matching HLA type.

Points from the study as a whole: Within the response measured ex vivo, HLA-C-restricted CMV-specific TCR beta clonotypes were dominant. Carriers of CMV and the relevant HLA type were discriminated by public TCR beta frequency.

One entry per CDR3 protein, called by TCRdb with MiXCR from the reads. This table holds approximately 1,000,000 distinct CDR3 sequences, roughly 30% found once. The clonotype was recovered from a human donor in good health (CMV status not recorded). Some clones in this sample may be carry-over from other donors' samples. The sequenced sample was cultured CD8+ T cells from PBMCs, obtained from culture after CMV antigen stimulation. J is TRBJ1-4 and V is TRBV7-9; no clear D gene. The CDR3, as DNA: TGTGCCAGCAGCACCCATGAAAAACTGTTTTTT. This codes for CASSTHEKLFF.